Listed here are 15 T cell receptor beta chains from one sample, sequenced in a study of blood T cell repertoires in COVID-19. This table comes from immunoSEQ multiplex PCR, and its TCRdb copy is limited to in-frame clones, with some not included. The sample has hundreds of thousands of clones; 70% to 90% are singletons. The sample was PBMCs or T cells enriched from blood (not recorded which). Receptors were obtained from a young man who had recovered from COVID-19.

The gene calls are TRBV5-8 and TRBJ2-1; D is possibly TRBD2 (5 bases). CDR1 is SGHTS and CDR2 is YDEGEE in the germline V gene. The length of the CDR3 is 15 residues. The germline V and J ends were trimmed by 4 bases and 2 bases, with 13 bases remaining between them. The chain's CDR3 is CASSADGKTYNEQFF. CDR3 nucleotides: TGTGCCAGCAGCGCTGACGGGAAGACCTACAATGAGCAGTTCTTC.

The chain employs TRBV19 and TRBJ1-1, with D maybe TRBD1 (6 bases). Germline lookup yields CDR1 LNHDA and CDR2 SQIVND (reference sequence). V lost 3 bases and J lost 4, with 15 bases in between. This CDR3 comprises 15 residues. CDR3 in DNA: TGTGCCAGTAGTATTCGCGGGGGGGGCGGCACTGAAGCTTTCTTT. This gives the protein CASSIRGGGGTEAFF. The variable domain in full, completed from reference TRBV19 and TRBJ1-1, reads DGGITQSPKYLFRKEGQNVTLSCEQNLNHDAMYWYRQDPGQGLRLIYYSQIVNDFQKGDIAEGYSVSREKKESFPLTVTSAQKNPTAFYLCASSIRGGGGTEAFFGQGTRLTVV.

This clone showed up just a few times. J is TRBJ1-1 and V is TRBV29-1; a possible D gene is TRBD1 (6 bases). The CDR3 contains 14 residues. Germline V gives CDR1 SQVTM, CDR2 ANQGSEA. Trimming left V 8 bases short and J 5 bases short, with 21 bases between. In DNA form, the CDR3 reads TGCAGCATACAATCGCCCGGGGGGCGAACTGAAGCTTTCTTT. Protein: CSIQSPGGRTEAFF.

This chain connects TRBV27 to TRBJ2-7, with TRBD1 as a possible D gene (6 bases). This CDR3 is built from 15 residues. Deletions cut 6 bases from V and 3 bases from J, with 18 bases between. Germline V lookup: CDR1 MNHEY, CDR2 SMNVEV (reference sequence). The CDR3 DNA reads TGTGCCAGCAGGAAAGGACGGGGACAATTCTACGAGCAGTACTTC. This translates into CASRKGRGQFYEQYF.

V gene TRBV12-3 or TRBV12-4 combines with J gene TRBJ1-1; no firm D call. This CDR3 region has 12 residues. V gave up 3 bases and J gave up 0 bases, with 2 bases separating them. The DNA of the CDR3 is TGTGCCAGCAGTTTCATGAACACTGAAGCTTTCTTT. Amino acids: CASSFMNTEAFF.

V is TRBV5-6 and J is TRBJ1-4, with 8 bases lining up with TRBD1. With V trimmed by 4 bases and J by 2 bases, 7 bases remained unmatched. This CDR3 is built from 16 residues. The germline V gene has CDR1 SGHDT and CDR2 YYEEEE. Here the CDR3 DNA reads TGTGCCAGCAGCGGAGTCCGGGACAGGACTAATGAAAAACTGTTTTTT. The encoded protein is CASSGVRDRTNEKLFF.

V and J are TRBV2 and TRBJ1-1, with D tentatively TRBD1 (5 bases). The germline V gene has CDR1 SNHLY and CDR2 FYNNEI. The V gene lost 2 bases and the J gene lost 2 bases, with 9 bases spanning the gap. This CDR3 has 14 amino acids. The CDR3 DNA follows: TGTGCCAGCAGTGAACAAGGGGCCAACACTGAAGCTTTCTTT. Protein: CASSEQGANTEAFF.

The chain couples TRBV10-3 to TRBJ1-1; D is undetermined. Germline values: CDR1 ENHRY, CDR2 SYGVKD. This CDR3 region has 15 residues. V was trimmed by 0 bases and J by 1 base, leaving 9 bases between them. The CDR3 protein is CAISESIEQNTEAFF. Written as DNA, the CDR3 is TGTGCCATCAGTGAGTCGATAGAGCAGAACACTGAAGCTTTCTTT.

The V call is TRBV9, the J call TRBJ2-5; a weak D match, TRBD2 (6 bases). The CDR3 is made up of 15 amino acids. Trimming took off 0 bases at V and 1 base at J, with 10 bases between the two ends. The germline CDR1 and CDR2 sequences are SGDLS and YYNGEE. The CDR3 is CASSVGLAPQETQYF. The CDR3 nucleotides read TGTGCCAGCAGCGTAGGGCTAGCGCCCCAAGAGACCCAGTACTTC.

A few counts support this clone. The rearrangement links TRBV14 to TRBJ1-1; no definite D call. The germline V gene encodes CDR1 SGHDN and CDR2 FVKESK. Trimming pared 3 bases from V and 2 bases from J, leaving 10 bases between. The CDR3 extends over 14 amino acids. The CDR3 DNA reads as TGTGCCAGCAGCCATAGTCGCATCAACACTGAAGCTTTCTTT. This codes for CASSHSRINTEAFF.

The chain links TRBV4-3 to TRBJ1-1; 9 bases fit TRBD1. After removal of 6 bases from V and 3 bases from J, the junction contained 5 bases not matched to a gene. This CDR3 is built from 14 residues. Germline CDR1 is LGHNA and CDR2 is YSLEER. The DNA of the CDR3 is TGCGCCAGCAGAGACAGGGGGAGGGACACTGAAGCTTTCTTT. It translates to CASRDRGRDTEAFF.

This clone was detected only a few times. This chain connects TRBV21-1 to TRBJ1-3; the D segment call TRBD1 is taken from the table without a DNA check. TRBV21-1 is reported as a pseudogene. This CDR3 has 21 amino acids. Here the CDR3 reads CASSNTNRGQFPEGSGNTIYF. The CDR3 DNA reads TGTGCCAGCAGCAACACCAACCGGGGACAGTTCCCCGAAGGCTCTGGAAACACCATATATTTT.

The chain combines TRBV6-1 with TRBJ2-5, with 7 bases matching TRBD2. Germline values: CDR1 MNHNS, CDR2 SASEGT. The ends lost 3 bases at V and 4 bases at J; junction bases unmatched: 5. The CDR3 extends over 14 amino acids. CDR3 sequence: CASSEQGGGETQYF. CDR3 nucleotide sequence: TGTGCCAGCAGTGAGCAGGGCGGGGGAGAGACCCAGTACTTC.

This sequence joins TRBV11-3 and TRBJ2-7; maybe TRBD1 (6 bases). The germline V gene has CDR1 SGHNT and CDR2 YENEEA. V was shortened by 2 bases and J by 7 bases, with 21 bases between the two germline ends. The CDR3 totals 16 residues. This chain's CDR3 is CASSLQSQGYPVEQYF. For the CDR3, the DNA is TGTGCCAGCAGCTTACAGTCCCAGGGGTACCCTGTGGAGCAGTACTTC.

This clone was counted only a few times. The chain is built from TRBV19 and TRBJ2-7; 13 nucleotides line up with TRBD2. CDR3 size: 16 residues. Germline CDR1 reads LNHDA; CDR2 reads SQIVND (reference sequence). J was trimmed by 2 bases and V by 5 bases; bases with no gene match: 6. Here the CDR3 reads CASSALGTSGAYEQYF. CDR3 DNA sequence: TGTGCCAGTAGTGCCCTCGGGACTAGCGGGGCCTACGAGCAGTACTTC.